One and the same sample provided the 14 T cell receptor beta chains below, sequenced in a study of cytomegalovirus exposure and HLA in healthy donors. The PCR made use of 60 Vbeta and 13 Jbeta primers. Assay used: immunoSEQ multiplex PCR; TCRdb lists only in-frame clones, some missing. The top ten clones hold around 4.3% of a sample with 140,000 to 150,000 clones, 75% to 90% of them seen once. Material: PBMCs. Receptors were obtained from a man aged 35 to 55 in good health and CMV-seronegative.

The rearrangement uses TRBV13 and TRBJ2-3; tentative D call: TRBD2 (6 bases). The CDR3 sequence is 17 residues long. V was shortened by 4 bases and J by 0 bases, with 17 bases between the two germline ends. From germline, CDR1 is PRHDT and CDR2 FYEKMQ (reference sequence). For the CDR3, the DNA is TGTGCCAGCAGCTCCCCAGGAGGGCGGGAAAGCACAGATACGCAGTATTTT. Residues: CASSSPGGRESTDTQYF. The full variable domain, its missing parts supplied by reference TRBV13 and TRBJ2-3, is AAGVIQSPRHLIKEKRETATLKCYPIPRHDTVYWYQQGPGQDPQFLISFYEKMQSDKGSIPDRFSAQQFSDYHSELNMSSLELGDSALYFCASSSPGGRESTDTQYFGPGTRLTVL.

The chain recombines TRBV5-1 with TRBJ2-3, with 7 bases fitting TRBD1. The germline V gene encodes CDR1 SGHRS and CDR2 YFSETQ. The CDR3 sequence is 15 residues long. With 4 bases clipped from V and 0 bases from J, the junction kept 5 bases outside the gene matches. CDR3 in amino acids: CASSLRTGSTDTQYF. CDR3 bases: TGCGCCAGCAGCCTCCGGACAGGTAGCACAGATACGCAGTATTTT.

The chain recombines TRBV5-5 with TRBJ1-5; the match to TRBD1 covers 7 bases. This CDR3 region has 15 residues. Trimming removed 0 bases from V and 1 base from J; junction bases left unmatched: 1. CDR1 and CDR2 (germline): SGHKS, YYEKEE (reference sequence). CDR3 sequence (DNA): TGTGCCAGCAGCTTGGGGGACAGAAGCAATCAGCCCCAGCATTTT. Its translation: CASSLGDRSNQPQHF.

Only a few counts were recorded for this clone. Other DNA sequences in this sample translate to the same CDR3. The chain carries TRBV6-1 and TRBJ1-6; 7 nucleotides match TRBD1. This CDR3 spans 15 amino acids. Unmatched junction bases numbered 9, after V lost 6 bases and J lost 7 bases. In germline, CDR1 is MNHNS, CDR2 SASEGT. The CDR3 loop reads CASSDTGEGNSPLHF. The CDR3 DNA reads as TGTGCCAGCAGCGACACAGGGGAAGGCAATTCACCCCTCCACTTT.

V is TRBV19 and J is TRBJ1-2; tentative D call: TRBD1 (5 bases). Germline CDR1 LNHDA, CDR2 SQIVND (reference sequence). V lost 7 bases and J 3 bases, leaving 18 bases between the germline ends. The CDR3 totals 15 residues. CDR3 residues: CASTNRRGLDYGYTF. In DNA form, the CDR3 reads TGTGCCAGTACCAATAGGCGGGGGTTAGACTATGGCTACACCTTC.

The CDR3 sequence: CASSQDNGGASYNEQFF. In DNA, the CDR3 is TGCGCCAGCAGCCAAGATAACGGGGGGGCCTCCTACAATGAGCAGTTCTTC. The V gene is TRBV4-1, the J gene TRBJ2-1; 8 bases map to TRBD2. Trimming removed 0 bases from V and 0 bases from J; junction bases left unmatched: 4. Looked up from germline, CDR1 is MGHRA and CDR2 is YSYEKL. CDR3 length equals 17 residues.

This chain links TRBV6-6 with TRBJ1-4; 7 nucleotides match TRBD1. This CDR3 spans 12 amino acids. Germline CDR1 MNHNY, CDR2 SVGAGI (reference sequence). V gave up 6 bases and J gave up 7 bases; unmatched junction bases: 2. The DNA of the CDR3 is TGTGCCAGCAGCGCAGGGGGTGAAAAACTGTTTTTT. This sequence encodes CASSAGGEKLFF.

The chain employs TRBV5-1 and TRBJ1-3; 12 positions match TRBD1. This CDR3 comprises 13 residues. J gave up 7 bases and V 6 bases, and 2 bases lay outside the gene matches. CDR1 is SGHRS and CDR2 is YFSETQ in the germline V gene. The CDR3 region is CASTGQGANTIYF. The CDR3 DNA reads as TGCGCCAGCACGGGACAGGGGGCGAACACCATATATTTT.

The DNA for the CDR3 is TGTGCCAACTCGAGGGCCACAGATACGCAGTATTTT. It yields the protein CANSRATDTQYF. The chain uses TRBV2 and TRBJ2-3; tentatively, D is TRBD2 (5 bases). V was cut by 10 bases and J by 2 bases, with 10 bases left in between. This CDR3 has 12 residues. Germline CDR1 and CDR2: SNHLY and FYNNEI.

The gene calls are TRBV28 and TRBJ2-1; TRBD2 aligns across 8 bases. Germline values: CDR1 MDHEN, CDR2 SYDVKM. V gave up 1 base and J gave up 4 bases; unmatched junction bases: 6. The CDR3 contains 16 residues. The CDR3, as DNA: TGTGCCAGCAGTTTATCGGCGGGGGGCCATTACAATGAGCAGTTCTTC. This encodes CASSLSAGGHYNEQFF.

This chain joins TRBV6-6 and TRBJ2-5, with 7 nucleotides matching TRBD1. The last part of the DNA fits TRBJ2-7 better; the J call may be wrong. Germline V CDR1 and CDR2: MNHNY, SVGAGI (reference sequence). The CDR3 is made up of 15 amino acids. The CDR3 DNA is TGTGCCAGCAGTTATCTCCGGACAGGCTCCTACGAGCAGTACTTC. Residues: CASSYLRTGSYEQYF.

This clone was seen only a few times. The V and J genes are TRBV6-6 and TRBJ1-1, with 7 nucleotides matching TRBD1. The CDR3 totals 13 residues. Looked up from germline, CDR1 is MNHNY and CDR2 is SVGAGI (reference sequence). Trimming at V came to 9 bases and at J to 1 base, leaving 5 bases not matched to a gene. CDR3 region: CASKTGKNTEAFF. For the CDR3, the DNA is TGTGCCAGTAAGACAGGGAAGAACACTGAAGCTTTCTTT.

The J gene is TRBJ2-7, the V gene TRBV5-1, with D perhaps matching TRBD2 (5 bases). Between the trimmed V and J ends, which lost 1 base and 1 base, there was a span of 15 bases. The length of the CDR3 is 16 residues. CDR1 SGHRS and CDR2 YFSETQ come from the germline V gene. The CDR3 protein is CASSLSPGWESYEQYF. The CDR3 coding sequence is TGCGCCAGCAGCTTGTCGCCGGGTTGGGAGTCCTACGAGCAGTACTTC. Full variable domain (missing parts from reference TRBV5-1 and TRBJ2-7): KAGVTQTPRYLIKTRGQQVTLSCSPISGHRSVSWYQQTPGQGLQFLFEYFSETQRNKGNFPGRFSGRQFSNSRSEMNVSTLELGDSALYLCASSLSPGWESYEQYFGPGTRLTVT.

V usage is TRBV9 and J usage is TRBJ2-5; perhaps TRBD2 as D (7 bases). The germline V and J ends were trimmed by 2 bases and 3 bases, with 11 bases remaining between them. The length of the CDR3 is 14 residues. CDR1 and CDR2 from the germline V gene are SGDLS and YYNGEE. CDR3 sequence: CASSVRGGEETQYF. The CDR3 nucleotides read TGTGCCAGCAGCGTGAGGGGGGGAGAAGAGACCCAGTACTTC.